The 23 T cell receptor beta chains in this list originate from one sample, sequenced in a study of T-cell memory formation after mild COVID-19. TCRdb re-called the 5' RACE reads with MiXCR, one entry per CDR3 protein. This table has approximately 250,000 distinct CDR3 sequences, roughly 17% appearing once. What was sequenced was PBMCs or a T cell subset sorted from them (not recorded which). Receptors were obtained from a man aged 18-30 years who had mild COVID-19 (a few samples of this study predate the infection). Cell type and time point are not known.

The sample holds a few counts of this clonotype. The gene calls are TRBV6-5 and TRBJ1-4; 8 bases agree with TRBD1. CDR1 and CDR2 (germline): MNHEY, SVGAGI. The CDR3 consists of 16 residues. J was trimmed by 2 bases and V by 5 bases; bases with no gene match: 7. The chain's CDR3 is CASSRQGWNTNEKLFF. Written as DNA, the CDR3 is TGTGCCAGCAGTAGACAGGGGTGGAACACTAATGAAAAACTGTTTTTT.

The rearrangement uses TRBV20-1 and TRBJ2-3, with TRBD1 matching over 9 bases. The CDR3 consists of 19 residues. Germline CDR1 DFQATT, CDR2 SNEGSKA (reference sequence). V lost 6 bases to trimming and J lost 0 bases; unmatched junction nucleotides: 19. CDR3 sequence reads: CSADRTGQGWRSSTDTQYF. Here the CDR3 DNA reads TGCAGTGCGGATCGTACGGGACAGGGTTGGCGCTCTAGCACAGATACGCAGTATTTT.

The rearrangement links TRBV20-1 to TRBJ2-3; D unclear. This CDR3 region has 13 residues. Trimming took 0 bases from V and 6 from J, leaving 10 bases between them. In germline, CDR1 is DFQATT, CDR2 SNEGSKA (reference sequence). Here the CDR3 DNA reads TGCAGTGCTAGAGAAGTAGAAGGCGATACGCAGTATTTT. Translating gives CSAREVEGDTQYF.

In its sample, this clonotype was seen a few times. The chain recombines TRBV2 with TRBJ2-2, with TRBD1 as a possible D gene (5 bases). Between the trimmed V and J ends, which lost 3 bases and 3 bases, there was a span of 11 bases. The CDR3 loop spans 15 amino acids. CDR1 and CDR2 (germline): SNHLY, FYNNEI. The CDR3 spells CASSDPDTDTGELFF. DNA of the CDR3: TGTGCCAGCAGTGATCCGGACACGGACACCGGGGAGCTGTTTTTT. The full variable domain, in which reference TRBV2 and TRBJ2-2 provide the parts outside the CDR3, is EPEVTQTPSHQVTQMGQEVILRCVPISNHLYFYWYRQILGQKVEFLVSFYNNEISEKSEIFDDQFSVERPDGSNFTLKIRSTKLEDSAMYFCASSDPDTDTGELFFGEGSRLTVL.

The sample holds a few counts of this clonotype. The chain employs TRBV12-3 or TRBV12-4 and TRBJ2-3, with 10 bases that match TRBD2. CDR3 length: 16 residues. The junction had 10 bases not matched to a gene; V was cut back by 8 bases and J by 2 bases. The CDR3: CASRNIGLADTDTQYF. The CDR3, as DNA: TGTGCCAGCCGAAATATAGGACTAGCGGACACAGATACGCAGTATTTT.

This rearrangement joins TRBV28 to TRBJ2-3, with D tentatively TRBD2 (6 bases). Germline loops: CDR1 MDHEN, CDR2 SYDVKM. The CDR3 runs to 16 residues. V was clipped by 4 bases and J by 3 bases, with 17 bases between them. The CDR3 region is CASSSSPGLLTDTQYF. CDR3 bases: TGTGCCAGCAGTTCCTCGCCGGGACTCCTAACAGATACGCAGTATTTT.

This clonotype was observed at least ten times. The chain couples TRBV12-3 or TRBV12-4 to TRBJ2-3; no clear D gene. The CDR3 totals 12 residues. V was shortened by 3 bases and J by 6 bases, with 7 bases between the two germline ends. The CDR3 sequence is CASSLSWDTQYF. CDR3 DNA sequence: TGTGCCAGCAGTTTGTCGTGGGATACGCAGTATTTT.

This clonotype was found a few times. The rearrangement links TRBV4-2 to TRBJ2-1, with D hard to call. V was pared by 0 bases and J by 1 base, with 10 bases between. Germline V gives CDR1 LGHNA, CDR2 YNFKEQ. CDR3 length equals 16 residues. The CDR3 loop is CASSQDGRVSYNEQFF. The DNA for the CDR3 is TGTGCCAGCAGCCAAGATGGTCGGGTGTCCTACAATGAGCAGTTCTTC.

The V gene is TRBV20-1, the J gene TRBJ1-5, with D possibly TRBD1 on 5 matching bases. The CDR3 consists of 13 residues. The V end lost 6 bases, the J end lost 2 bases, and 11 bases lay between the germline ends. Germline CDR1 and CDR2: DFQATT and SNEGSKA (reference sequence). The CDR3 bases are TGCAGTGCCCACCGGGACGGCAATCAGCCCCAGCATTTT. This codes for CSAHRDGNQPQHF.

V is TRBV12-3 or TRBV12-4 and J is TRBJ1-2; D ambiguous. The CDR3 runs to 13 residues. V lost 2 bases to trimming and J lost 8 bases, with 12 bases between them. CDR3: CASSLKGFGGYTF. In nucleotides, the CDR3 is TGTGCCAGCAGTTTAAAGGGATTTGGCGGCTACACCTTC.

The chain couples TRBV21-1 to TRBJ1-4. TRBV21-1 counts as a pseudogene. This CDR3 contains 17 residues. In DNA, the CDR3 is TGTGCCAGCAGCCCCCCCCGGTTGGAGGGTGTTAATGAAAAACTGTTTTTT. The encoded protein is CASSPPRLEGVNEKLFF.

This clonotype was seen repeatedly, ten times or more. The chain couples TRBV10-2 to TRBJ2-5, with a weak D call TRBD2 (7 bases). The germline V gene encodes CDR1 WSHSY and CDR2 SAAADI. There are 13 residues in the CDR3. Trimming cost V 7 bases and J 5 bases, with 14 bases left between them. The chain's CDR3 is CASKTGGEETQYF. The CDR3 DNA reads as TGCGCCAGCAAAACGGGGGGCGAGGAGACCCAGTACTTC.

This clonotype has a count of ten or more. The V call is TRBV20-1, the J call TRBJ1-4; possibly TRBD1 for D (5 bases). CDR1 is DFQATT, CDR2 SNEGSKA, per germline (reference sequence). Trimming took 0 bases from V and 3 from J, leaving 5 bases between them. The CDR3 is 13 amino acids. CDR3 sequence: CSAREGANEKLFF. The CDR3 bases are TGCAGTGCTAGAGAGGGGGCTAATGAAAAACTGTTTTTT.

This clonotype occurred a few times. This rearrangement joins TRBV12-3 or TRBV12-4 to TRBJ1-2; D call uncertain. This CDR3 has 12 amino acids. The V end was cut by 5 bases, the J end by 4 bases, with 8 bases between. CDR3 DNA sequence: TGTGCCAGCAGTCTTGTACTCTATGGCTACACCTTC. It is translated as CASSLVLYGYTF.

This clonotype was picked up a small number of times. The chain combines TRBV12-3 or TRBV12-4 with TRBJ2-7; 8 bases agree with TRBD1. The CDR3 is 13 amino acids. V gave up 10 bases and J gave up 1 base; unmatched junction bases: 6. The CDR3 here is CATTRTGSYEQYF. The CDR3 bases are TGTGCCACCACCCGGACAGGGTCCTACGAGCAGTACTTC.

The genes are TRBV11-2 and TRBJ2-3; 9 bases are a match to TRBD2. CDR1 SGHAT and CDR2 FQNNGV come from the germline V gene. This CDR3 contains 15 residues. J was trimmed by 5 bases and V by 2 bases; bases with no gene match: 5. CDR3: CASSLLAGPRDTQYF. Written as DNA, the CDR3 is TGTGCCAGCAGCTTACTAGCGGGGCCAAGAGATACGCAGTATTTT.

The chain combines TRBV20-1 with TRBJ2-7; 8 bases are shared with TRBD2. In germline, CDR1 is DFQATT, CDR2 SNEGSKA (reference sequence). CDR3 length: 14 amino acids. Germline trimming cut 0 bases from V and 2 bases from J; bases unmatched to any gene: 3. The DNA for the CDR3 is TGCAGTGCTAGAGAGCCGGGGGGGGCCTACGAGCAGTACTTC. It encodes CSAREPGGAYEQYF.

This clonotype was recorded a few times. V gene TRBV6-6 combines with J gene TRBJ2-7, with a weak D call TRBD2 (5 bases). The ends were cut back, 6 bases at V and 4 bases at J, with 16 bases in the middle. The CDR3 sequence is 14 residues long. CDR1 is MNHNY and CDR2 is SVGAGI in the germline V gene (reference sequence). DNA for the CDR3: TGTGCCAGCAGGGTGGACGACTATGCTTACGAGCAGTACTTC. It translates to CASRVDDYAYEQYF.

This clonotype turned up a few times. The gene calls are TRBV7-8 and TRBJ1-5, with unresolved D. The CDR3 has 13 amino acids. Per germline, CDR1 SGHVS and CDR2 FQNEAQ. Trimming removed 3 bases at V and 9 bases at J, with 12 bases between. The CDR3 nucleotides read TGTGCCAGCAGCTTTGCAGGCCGATGGCCCCAGCATTTT. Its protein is CASSFAGRWPQHF.

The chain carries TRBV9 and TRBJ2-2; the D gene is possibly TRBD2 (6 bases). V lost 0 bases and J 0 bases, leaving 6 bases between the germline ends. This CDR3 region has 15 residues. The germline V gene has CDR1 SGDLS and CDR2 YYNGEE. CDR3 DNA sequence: TGTGCCAGCAGCGTAGGGGGGGCGAACACCGGGGAGCTGTTTTTT. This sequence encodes CASSVGGANTGELFF.

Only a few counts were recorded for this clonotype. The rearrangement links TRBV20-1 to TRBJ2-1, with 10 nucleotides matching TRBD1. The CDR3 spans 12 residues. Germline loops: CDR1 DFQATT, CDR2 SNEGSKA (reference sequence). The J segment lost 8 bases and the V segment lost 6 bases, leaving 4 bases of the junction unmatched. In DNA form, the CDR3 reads TGCAGTGCCGGGACAGGGGAATATGAGCAGTTCTTC. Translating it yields CSAGTGEYEQFF.

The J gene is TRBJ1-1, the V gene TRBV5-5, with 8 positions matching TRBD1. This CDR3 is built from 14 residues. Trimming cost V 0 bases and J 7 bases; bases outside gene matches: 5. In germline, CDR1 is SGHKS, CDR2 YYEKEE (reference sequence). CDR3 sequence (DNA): TGTGCCAGCAGCTTGGTCAGGGGGCGAGGTGAAGCTTTCTTT. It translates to CASSLVRGRGEAFF. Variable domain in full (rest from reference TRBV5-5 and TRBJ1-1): DAGVTQSPTHLIKTRGQQVTLRCSPISGHKSVSWYQQVLGQGPQFIFQYYEKEERGRGNFPDRFSARQFPNYSSELNVNALLLGDSALYLCASSLVRGRGEAFFGQGTRLTVV.

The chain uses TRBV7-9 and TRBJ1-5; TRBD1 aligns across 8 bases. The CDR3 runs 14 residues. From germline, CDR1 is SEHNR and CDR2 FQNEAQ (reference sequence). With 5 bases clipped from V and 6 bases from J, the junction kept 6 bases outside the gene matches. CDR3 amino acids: CASSPSGGGQPQHF. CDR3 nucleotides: TGTGCCAGCAGCCCCTCAGGGGGCGGTCAGCCCCAGCATTTT. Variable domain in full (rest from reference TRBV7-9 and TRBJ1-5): DTGVSQNPRHKITKRGQNVTFRCDPISEHNRLYWYRQTLGQGPEFLTYFQNEAQLEKSRLLSDRFSAERPKGSFSTLEIQRTEQGDSAMYLCASSPSGGGQPQHFGDGTRLSIL.